A single TCR beta chain is shown here with its context. Adult donors, all healthy and HIV-negative, had no recent acute infections or vaccinations. The sample comes from a study of shared clonotypes between healthy human individuals. Study summary: The study used three CD4 naive, three CD4 memory, two CD8 naive and one CD8 memory plate per donor.

This CDR3 spans 16 amino acids. Trimming left V 2 bases short and J 4 bases short, with 12 bases between. Per the germline V gene, CDR1 is KGHSH and CDR2 is LQKENI. Assay used: immunoSEQ multiplex PCR; TCRdb lists only in-frame clones, some missing. The sample lists approximately 2.4 million clones; approximately 96% were seen once. Sequences were obtained from naive CD4+ T cells sorted from blood. Subset: CD45RA+ positively selected. The gene calls are TRBV18 and TRBJ2-6; D unclear. This clonotype was sampled from a young man in good health. CDR3 DNA sequence: TGTGCCAGCTCACCAGGAAAGGGCTTGGGGGCCAACGTCCTGACTTTC. Translating gives CASSPGKGLGANVLTF. Together with reference TRBV18 and TRBJ2-6, the CDR3 gives the full variable domain: NAGVMQNPRHLVRRRGQEARLRCSPMKGHSHVYWYRQLPEEGLKFMVYLQKENIIDESGMPKERFSAEFPKEGPSILRIQQVVRGDSAAYFCASSPGKGLGANVLTFGAGSRLTVL.